The 17 T cell receptor beta chains below all came from one sample that was sequenced in a study of blood T cell repertoires in COVID-19. Method: immunoSEQ multiplex PCR; TCRdb's copy keeps in-frame clones and lacks some. The sample carries about 140,000 clones, roughly 78% recorded once. The sample was peripheral blood. These receptors were obtained from a man aged 60 to 69 with acute or convalescent COVID-19.

There are a few counts of this clone. This chain uses TRBV19 with TRBJ1-4; 7 bases are a match to TRBD1. Trimming removed 5 bases from V and 7 bases from J; junction bases left unmatched: 7. Germline V CDR1 and CDR2: LNHDA, SQIVND (reference sequence). The CDR3 consists of 14 residues. The CDR3 is CASSAQGPGEKLFF. DNA of the CDR3: TGTGCCAGTAGTGCACAGGGGCCTGGTGAAAAACTGTTTTTT.

This chain connects TRBV7-2 to TRBJ2-7; D call uncertain. This CDR3 spans 11 amino acids. The germline CDR1 and CDR2 sequences are SGHTA and FQGNSA. V gave up 1 base and J gave up 4 bases, with 2 bases separating them. CDR3 loop: CASSLVYEQYF. In DNA form, the CDR3 reads TGTGCCAGCAGCTTAGTATACGAGCAGTACTTC.

This chain connects TRBV19 to TRBJ1-5; TRBD1 matches at 9 bases. The CDR3 runs 15 residues. CDR1 is LNHDA and CDR2 is SQIVND in the germline V gene (reference sequence). Trimming removed 7 bases from V and 4 bases from J; junction bases left unmatched: 8. The CDR3, as DNA: TGTGCCAGTACGACCCTGGACAGGGGTAATCAGCCCCAGCATTTT. It specifies CASTTLDRGNQPQHF.

The chain joins TRBV27 to TRBJ1-5; the D is unclear. The CDR3 spans 14 residues. V was clipped by 11 bases and J by 7 bases, with 21 bases between them. CDR1 and CDR2 from the germline V gene are MNHEY and SMNVEV (reference sequence). The CDR3 loop reads CAAGGRLDGQPQHF. Written as DNA, the CDR3 is TGTGCCGCTGGCGGGAGACTCGACGGACAGCCCCAGCATTTT.

The chain has TRBV7-8 and TRBJ2-3, with D possibly matching TRBD2 (5 bases). Trimming took off 1 base at V and 4 bases at J, with 9 bases between the two ends. The CDR3 spans 14 residues. The germline V gene encodes CDR1 SGHVS and CDR2 FQNEAQ. The CDR3 protein is CASSLGGFADTQYF. For the CDR3, the DNA is TGTGCCAGCAGCTTAGGCGGGTTTGCAGATACGCAGTATTTT.

The table lists this clone with a few counts. This chain joins TRBV9 and TRBJ1-1; D possibly corresponds to TRBD1 (5 bases). V shed 0 bases and J shed 1 base, with 10 bases lying between them. The germline CDR1 and CDR2 sequences are SGDLS and YYNGEE. The CDR3 totals 15 residues. The CDR3 loop is CASSVAGYGNTEAFF. The DNA of the CDR3 is TGTGCCAGCAGCGTAGCAGGGTACGGGAACACTGAAGCTTTCTTT.

This sequence joins TRBV12-3 or TRBV12-4 and TRBJ2-5, with D unresolved. With 8 bases removed from V and 5 bases from J, the gap between germline ends came to 9 bases. CDR3 length equals 11 residues. For the CDR3, the DNA is TGTGCCAGCGAGCATACGGAGACCCAGTACTTC. Residues: CASEHTETQYF.

This clone showed up just a few times. J is TRBJ2-5 and V is TRBV7-9, with 8 bases matching TRBD1. The V gene end was trimmed by 1 base and the J gene end by 1 base; junction bases not matched to a gene: 8. The germline CDR1 and CDR2 sequences are SEHNR and FQNEAQ (reference sequence). The length of the CDR3 is 17 residues. The CDR3 sequence: CASSLGRQGPFQETQYF. In nucleotides, the CDR3 is TGTGCCAGCAGCTTAGGTAGACAGGGGCCCTTCCAAGAGACCCAGTACTTC.

This clone has more than one count but fewer than ten. As DNA, the CDR3 is TGTGCCAGCAGCCCGGGAGGTTCAGGGGGCGTGTATGGCTACACCTTC. Encoded protein: CASSPGGSGGVYGYTF. The chain links TRBV5-6 to TRBJ1-2; 8 bases align to TRBD1. From germline, CDR1 is SGHDT and CDR2 YYEEEE. V lost 4 bases to trimming and J lost 5 bases; unmatched junction nucleotides: 13. The CDR3 covers 16 residues.

This clone was seen only once. The J gene is TRBJ2-2, the V gene TRBV23-1, with TRBD2 matching 12 bases. Being an ORF, TRBV23-1 has a function that is uncertain. V lost 3 bases and J lost 5; bases outside the gene matches: 13. The CDR3 has 19 amino acids. This CDR3 is CASSHYGTSGYLWTGELFF. In nucleotides, the CDR3 is TGCGCCAGCAGTCACTACGGGACTAGCGGGTATCTGTGGACCGGGGAGCTGTTTTTT.

This chain joins TRBV2 and TRBJ2-3, with D hard to call. Germline CDR1 and CDR2: SNHLY and FYNNEI. There are 12 residues in the CDR3. V was shortened by 7 bases and J by 6 bases, with 11 bases between the two germline ends. The CDR3 reads CASKSPLDTQYF. CDR3 nucleotide sequence: TGTGCCAGCAAGAGCCCCTTGGATACGCAGTATTTT. The variable domain in full, completed from reference TRBV2 and TRBJ2-3, reads EPEVTQTPSHQVTQMGQEVILRCVPISNHLYFYWYRQILGQKVEFLVSFYNNEISEKSEIFDDQFSVERPDGSNFTLKIRSTKLEDSAMYFCASKSPLDTQYFGPGTRLTVL.

This chain uses TRBV5-1 with TRBJ2-7; D is perhaps TRBD2 (6 bases). CDR1 SGHRS and CDR2 YFSETQ come from the germline V gene. This CDR3 spans 12 amino acids. Trimming removed 4 bases from V and 3 bases from J, with 8 bases in between. CDR3 protein: CASSPSVYEQYF. The CDR3, as DNA: TGCGCCAGCAGCCCTAGCGTCTACGAGCAGTACTTC.

The chain uses TRBV6-2 or TRBV6-3 and TRBJ2-7, with 7 bases matching TRBD2. The CDR3 has 16 residues. Germline trimming cut 5 bases from V and 2 bases from J; bases unmatched to any gene: 12. Germline values: CDR1 MNHEY, CDR2 SVGEGT. CDR3 protein: CASSPPQRDFPYEQYF. DNA for the CDR3: TGTGCCAGCAGTCCCCCTCAGCGGGATTTCCCCTACGAGCAGTACTTC.

The chain carries TRBV6-1 and TRBJ2-1; 9 positions agree with TRBD2. The length of the CDR3 is 15 residues. Germline V lookup: CDR1 MNHNS, CDR2 SASEGT. The V and J ends lost 1 base and 5 bases, in that order; junction bases with no gene match: 3. Here the CDR3 DNA reads TGTGCCAGCAGTGAAGGACTAGCGGTTAACAATGAGCAGTTCTTC. Amino acids: CASSEGLAVNNEQFF.

The rearrangement links TRBV28 to TRBJ1-5, with 7 positions matching TRBD1. Germline V gene data show CDR1 as MDHEN and CDR2 as SYDVKM. CDR3 size: 14 residues. With 6 bases clipped from V and 4 bases from J, the junction kept 6 bases outside the gene matches. CDR3 amino acids: CASRKRDSNQPQHF. CDR3 DNA sequence: TGTGCCAGCAGAAAAAGGGACAGTAATCAGCCCCAGCATTTT.

The chain carries TRBV6-4 and TRBJ2-2; D remains ambiguous. V was pared by 5 bases and J by 1 base, with 8 bases between. CDR1 and CDR2 from the germline V gene are MRHNA and SNTAGT. This CDR3 is 14 amino acids long. The CDR3 is CASSPSWNTGELFF. The DNA for the CDR3 is TGTGCCAGCAGTCCCTCGTGGAACACCGGGGAGCTGTTTTTT.

The chain carries TRBV9 and TRBJ2-1; TRBD1 aligns across 8 bases. The CDR3 covers 16 residues. The J segment lost 4 bases and the V segment lost 4 bases, leaving 10 bases of the junction unmatched. Germline CDR1 is SGDLS and CDR2 is YYNGEE. CDR3 in DNA: TGTGCCAGCAGCTCAACCTCAGGGGGCGCTTACAATGAGCAGTTCTTC. This codes for CASSSTSGGAYNEQFF.